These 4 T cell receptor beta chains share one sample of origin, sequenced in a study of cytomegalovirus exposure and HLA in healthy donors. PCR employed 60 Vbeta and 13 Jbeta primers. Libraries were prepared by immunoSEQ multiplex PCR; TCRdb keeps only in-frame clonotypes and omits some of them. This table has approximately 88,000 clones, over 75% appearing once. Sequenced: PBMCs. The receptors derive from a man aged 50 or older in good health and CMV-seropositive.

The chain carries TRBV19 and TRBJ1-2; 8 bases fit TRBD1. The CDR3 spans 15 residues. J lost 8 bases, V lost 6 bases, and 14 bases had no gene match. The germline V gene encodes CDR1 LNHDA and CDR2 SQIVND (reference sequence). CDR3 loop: CASRRHLQGAGGYTF. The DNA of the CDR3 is TGTGCCAGTAGACGCCATCTGCAGGGGGCTGGAGGCTACACCTTC.

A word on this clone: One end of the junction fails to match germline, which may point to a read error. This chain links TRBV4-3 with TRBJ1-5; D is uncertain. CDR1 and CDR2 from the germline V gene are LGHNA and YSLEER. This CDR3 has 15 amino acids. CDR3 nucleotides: TGCGCCAGCAGCCAAGATCGGAGAGGAATGGAGCCCCAGAATTTT. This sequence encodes CASSQDRRGMEPQNF.

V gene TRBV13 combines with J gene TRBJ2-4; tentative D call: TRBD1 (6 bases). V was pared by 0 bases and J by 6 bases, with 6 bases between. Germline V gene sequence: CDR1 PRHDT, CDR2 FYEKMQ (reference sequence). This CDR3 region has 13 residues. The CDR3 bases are TGTGCCAGCAGCTTAGGACAGGGAAACATTCAGTACTTC. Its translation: CASSLGQGNIQYF.

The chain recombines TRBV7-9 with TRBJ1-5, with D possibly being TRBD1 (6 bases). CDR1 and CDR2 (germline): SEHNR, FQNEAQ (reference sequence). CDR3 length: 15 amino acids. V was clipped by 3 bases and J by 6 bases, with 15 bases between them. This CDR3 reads CASSFDGTSAQPQHF. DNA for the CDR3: TGTGCCAGCAGCTTCGATGGGACATCGGCTCAGCCCCAGCATTTT.